Below, 10 T cell receptor beta chains from the same sample are listed, as sequenced in a study of vaccination effects on CD4 cells after COVID-19. Sequenced by immunoSEQ multiplex PCR; TCRdb stores in-frame clones only, minus some. The table records about 24,000 clones, roughly 80% of them present only once. These TCRs' antigens remain unknown. Using viral peptide pools, the ViraFEST assay grew out antigen-specific CD4+ T cells prior to sequencing. Researchers isolated CD4+ T cells once less than twelve days of culture had elapsed. According to the study, vaccine recipients showed no prior SARS-CoV-2 infection and negative nucleocapsid antibodies. This sample comprised CD4+ T cells from PBMCs cultured with HCoV-NL63 spike peptides, obtained before COVID-19 vaccination. The receptor set was obtained from a human donor who received a COVID-19 vaccine.

This clone was counted once. The rearrangement links TRBV19 to TRBJ2-5; tentatively, D is TRBD1 (5 bases). Trimming shortened V by 2 bases and J by 5 bases, and 12 bases separated the two germline ends. Germline lookup yields CDR1 LNHDA and CDR2 SQIVND (reference sequence). The CDR3 contains 14 residues. The CDR3 spells CASSISGNYETQYF. As DNA, the CDR3 is TGTGCCAGTAGTATATCAGGGAATTACGAGACCCAGTACTTC.

The gene calls are TRBV3-1 (or the pseudogene TRBV3-2) and TRBJ2-5; D may correspond to TRBD1 or TRBD2 (5 bases each). This CDR3 spans 13 amino acids. V was trimmed by 6 bases and J by 1 base, leaving 9 bases between them. Per germline, CDR1 LGHDT and CDR2 YNNKEL (reference sequence). DNA of the CDR3: TGTGCCAGCAGGGCCGGGGCCCAAGAGACCCAGTACTTC. As protein: CASRAGAQETQYF.

This chain uses TRBV10-3 with TRBJ1-5; D remains unclear. There are 12 residues in the CDR3. V was trimmed by 6 bases and J by 4 bases, leaving 7 bases between them. CDR1 ENHRY and CDR2 SYGVKD come from the germline V gene. The CDR3 reads CAISSNNQPQHF. CDR3 in DNA: TGTGCCATCAGCTCAAATAATCAGCCCCAGCATTTT.

The CDR3 DNA reads as TGTGCCAGTCAACACCGGACTGAAGCTTTCTTT. Translation gives CASQHRTEAFF. The rearrangement links TRBV19 to TRBJ1-1; D ambiguous. Germline values: CDR1 LNHDA, CDR2 SQIVND (reference sequence). This CDR3 region has 11 residues. Between the trimmed V and J ends, which lost 8 bases and 5 bases, there was a span of 9 bases.

The chain recombines TRBV20-1 with TRBJ2-5; 10 bases match TRBD2. In germline, CDR1 is DFQATT, CDR2 SNEGSKA (reference sequence). V lost 3 bases to trimming and J lost 2 bases; unmatched junction nucleotides: 3. The CDR3 totals 14 residues. The CDR3 nucleotides are TGCAGTGCTAGTTTGGGACTAGCGCAAGAGACCCAGTACTTC. Amino acid sequence: CSASLGLAQETQYF.

The rearrangement uses TRBV24-1 and TRBJ1-2; perhaps TRBD1 as D (5 bases). Between the trimmed V and J ends, which lost 3 bases and 5 bases, there was a span of 12 bases. Germline lookup yields CDR1 KGHDR and CDR2 SFDVKD. The CDR3 runs 14 residues. CDR3 in amino acids: CATSDGGTLYGYTF. CDR3 DNA sequence: TGTGCCACCAGTGATGGGGGGACTTTATATGGCTACACCTTC.

The chain couples TRBV18 to TRBJ1-1; D gene ambiguous. Trimming took off 0 bases at V and 7 bases at J, with 9 bases between the two ends. The CDR3 runs to 13 residues. Germline loops: CDR1 KGHSH, CDR2 LQKENI. CDR3 loop: CASSPPQRIEAFF. CDR3 coding DNA: TGTGCCAGCTCACCACCCCAAAGAATTGAAGCTTTCTTT.

This clone was found once. The J gene is TRBJ1-2, the V gene TRBV3-1 (or the pseudogene TRBV3-2); D uncertain. V was trimmed by 0 bases and J by 4 bases, leaving 15 bases between them. From germline, CDR1 is LGHDT and CDR2 YNNKEL (reference sequence). The CDR3 has 16 residues. This CDR3 is CASSQDLTSSLYGYTF. The CDR3, as DNA: TGTGCCAGCAGCCAAGATCTGACCTCCTCACTCTATGGCTACACCTTC.

This clone has only a few counts. The V call is TRBV5-1, the J call TRBJ1-3; 7 bases are a match to TRBD1. Germline CDR1 and CDR2: SGHRS and YFSETQ. The CDR3 has 15 residues. V shed 2 bases, J shed 3 bases, and the junction held 5 bases outside the gene matches. CDR3 protein: CASSFTGAFGNTIYF. The CDR3 DNA reads TGCGCCAGCAGCTTTACAGGGGCTTTTGGAAACACCATATATTTT.

The chain couples TRBV3-1 (or the pseudogene TRBV3-2) to TRBJ2-3; D is perhaps TRBD1 or TRBD2 (6 bases each). The germline gives CDR1 LGHDT, CDR2 YNNKEL (reference sequence). Between the trimmed V and J ends, which lost 5 bases and 0 bases, there was a span of 15 bases. This CDR3 is 16 amino acids long. CDR3: CASSSGGGVSTDTQYF. DNA for the CDR3: TGTGCCAGCAGCTCTGGGGGCGGGGTTAGCACAGATACGCAGTATTTT.